The source of this T cell receptor beta chain is a study of blood T cell repertoires in COVID-19. Study details: COVID-19 samples from acute and convalescent phases originated in the United States, Italy and Spain. PBMCs, B-cell-depleted T cells, or T cells were the source of the cDNA or gDNA that made up the material.

In the authors' workflow: The assay estimated nucleated cells by amplifying reference gene primers. The table came from immunoSEQ multiplex PCR; TCRdb's copy has only in-frame clones and leaves some out. The V and J calls and clone size are taken from that table; D and trimming were inferred from the DNA. This sample has roughly 90,000 clones, with approximately 80% found just once. The germline CDR1 and CDR2 sequences are SEHNR and FQNEAQ (reference sequence). The CDR3 spans 13 residues. Deletions cut 1 base from V and 3 bases from J, with 7 bases between. The sample was peripheral blood. The genes are TRBV7-9 and TRBJ2-7; D not resolved. The clonotype originates from a woman aged 70-85 years with acute or convalescent COVID-19. CDR3 loop: CASSLGRSYEQYF. The CDR3, as DNA: TGTGCCAGCAGCTTAGGTAGGAGCTACGAGCAGTACTTC.